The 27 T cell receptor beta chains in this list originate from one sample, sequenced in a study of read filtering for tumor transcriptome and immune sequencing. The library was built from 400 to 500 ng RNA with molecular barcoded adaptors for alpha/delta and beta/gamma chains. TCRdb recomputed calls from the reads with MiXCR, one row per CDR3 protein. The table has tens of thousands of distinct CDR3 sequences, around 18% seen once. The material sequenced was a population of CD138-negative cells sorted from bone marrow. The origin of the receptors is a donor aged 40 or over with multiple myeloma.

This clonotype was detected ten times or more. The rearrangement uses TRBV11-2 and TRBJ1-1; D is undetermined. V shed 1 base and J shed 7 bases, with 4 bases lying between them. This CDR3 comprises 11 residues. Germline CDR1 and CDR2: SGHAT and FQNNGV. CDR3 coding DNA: TGTGCCAGCAGCTTAGGATTTGAAGCTTTCTTT. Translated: CASSLGFEAFF.

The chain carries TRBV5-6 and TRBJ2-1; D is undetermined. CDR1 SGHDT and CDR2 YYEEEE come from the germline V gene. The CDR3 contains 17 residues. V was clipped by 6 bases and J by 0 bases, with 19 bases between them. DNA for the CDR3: TGTGCCAGCACCCAATCCCCTGACTTTTCCTCCTACAATGAGCAGTTCTTC. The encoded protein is CASTQSPDFSSYNEQFF.

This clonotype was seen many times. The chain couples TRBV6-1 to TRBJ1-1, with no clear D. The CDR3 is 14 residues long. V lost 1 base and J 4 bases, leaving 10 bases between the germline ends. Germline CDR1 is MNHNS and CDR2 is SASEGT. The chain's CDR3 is CASSEGITGTEAFF. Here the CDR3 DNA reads TGTGCCAGCAGTGAAGGGATTACGGGCACTGAAGCTTTCTTT.

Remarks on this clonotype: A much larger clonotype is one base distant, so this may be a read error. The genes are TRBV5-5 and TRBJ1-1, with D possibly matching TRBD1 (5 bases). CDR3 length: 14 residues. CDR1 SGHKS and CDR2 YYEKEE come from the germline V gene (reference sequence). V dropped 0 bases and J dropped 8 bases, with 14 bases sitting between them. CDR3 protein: CASSLGGYSGEAFF. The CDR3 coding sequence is TGTGCCAGCAGCTTGGGGGGGTACTCCGGAGAAGCTTTCTTT.

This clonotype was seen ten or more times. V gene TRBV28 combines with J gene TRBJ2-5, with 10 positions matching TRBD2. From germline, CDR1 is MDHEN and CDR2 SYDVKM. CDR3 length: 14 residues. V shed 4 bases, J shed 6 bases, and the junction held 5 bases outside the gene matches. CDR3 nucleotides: TGTGCCAGCAGTTCTAGCGGGAGCGCTAAGACCCAGTACTTC. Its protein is CASSSSGSAKTQYF.

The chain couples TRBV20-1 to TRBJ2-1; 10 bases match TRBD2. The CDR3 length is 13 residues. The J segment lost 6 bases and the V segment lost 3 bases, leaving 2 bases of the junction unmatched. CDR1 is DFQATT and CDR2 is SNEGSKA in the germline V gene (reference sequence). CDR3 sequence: CSASPSGSNEQFF. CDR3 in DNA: TGCAGTGCTAGTCCTAGCGGGAGCAATGAGCAGTTCTTC.

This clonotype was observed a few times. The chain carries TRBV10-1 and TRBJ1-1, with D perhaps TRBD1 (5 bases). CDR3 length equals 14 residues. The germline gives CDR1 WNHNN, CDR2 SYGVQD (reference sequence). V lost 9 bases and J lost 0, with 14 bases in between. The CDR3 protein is CAREPPGLNTEAFF. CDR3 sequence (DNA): TGCGCCAGGGAACCCCCAGGGTTGAACACTGAAGCTTTCTTT.

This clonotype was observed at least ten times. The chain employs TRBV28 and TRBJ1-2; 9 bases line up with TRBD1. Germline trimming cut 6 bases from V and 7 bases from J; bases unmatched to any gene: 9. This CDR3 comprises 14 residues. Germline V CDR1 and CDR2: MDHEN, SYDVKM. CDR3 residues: CASRTSGTGFGYTF. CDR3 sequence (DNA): TGTGCCAGCAGGACTTCCGGGACAGGGTTTGGCTACACCTTC.

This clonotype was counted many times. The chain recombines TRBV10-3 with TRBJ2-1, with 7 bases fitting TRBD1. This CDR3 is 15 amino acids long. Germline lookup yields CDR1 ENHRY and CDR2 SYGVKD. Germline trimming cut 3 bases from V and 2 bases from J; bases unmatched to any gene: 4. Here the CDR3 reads CAISERQGAYNEQFF. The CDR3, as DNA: TGTGCCATCAGTGAACGGCAGGGGGCCTACAATGAGCAGTTCTTC.

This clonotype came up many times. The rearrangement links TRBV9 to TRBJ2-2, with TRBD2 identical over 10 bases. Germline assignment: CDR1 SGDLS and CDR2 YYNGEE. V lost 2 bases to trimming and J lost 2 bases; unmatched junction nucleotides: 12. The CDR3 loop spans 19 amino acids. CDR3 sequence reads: CASSVLSRAGGSNTGELFF. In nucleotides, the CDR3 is TGTGCCAGCAGCGTTCTCTCACGAGCGGGAGGGAGCAACACCGGGGAGCTGTTTTTT.

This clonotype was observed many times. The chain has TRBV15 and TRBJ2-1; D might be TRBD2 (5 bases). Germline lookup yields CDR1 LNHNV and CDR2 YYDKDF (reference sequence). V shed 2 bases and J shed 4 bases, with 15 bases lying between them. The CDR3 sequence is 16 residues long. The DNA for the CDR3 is TGTGCCACCAGCAGACCTCAAGCGGAGGTGTACAATGAGCAGTTCTTC. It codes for CATSRPQAEVYNEQFF.

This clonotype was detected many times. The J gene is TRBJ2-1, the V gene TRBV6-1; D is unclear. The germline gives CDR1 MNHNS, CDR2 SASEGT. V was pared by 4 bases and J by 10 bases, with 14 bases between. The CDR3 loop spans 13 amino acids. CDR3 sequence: CASSVVRRDEQFF. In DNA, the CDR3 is TGTGCCAGCAGTGTCGTTCGGCGAGACGAGCAGTTCTTC.

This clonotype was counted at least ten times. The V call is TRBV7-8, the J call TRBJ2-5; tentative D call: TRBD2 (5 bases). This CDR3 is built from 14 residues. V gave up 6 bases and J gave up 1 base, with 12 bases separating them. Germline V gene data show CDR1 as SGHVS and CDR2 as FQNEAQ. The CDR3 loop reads CASSAGVGQETQYF. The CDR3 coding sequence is TGTGCCAGCAGTGCGGGTGTTGGCCAAGAGACCCAGTACTTC.

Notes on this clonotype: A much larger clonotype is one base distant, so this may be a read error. The CDR3 loop is CAISDLANTDTQYF. The CDR3 DNA is TGTGCCATCAGCGATCTAGCGAACACAGATACGCAGTATTTT. This rearrangement joins TRBV10-3 to TRBJ2-3, with D perhaps matching TRBD2 (6 bases). The V end was cut by 6 bases, the J end by 2 bases, with 12 bases between. This CDR3 is 14 amino acids long. Germline lookup yields CDR1 ENHRY and CDR2 SYGVKD.

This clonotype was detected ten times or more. The CDR3 nucleotides read TGTGCCAGTACCCCGGACAAGAGCTCCTACAATGAGCAGTTCTTC. It encodes CASTPDKSSYNEQFF. The rearrangement uses TRBV19 and TRBJ2-1; a possible D gene is TRBD1 (5 bases). Germline CDR1 and CDR2: LNHDA and SQIVND (reference sequence). Deletions cut 7 bases from V and 0 bases from J, with 13 bases between. The CDR3 is 15 residues long.

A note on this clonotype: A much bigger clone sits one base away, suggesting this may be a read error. The CDR3 region is CATGRDDYTF. The CDR3 region has the DNA TGTGCCACGGGACGAGACGACTACACCTTC. The genes are TRBV28 and TRBJ1-2, with D perhaps TRBD1 (5 bases). Germline CDR1 is MDHEN and CDR2 is SYDVKM. This CDR3 spans 10 amino acids. V lost 10 bases to trimming and J lost 10 bases, with 13 bases between them.

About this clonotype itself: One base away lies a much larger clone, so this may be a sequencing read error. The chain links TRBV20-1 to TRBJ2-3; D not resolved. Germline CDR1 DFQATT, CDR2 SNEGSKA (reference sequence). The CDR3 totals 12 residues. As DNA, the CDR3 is TGCGGTGCTATGGTCGGATCGAATACGCAGTATTTT. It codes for CGAMVGSNTQYF.

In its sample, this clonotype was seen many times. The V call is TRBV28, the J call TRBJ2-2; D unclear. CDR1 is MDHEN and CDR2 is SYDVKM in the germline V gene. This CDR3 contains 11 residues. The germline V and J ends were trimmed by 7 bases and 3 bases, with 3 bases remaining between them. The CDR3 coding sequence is TGTGCCAGCACGTACACCGGGGAGCTGTTTTTT. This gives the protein CASTYTGELFF.

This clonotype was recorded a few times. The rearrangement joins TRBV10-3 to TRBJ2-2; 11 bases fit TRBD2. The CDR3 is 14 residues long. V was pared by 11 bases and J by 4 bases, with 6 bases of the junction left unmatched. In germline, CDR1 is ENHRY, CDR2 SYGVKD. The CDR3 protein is CAASSGGLTGELFF. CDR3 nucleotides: TGTGCCGCCTCTAGCGGGGGGCTCACCGGGGAGCTGTTTTTT.

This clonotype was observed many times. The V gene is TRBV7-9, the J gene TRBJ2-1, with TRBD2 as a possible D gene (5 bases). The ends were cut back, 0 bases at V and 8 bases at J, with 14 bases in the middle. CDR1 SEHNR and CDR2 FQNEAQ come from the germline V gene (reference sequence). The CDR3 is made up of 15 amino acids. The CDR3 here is CASSLASGKDHEQFF. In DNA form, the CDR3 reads TGTGCCAGCAGCTTAGCATCGGGAAAAGATCATGAGCAGTTCTTC.

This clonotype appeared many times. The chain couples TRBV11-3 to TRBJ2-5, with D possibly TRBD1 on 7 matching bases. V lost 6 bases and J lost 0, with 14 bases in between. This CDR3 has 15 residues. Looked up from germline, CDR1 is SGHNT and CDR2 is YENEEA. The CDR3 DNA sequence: TGTGCCAGCAGTGCCCCAGGGGGGTACCAAGAGACCCAGTACTTC. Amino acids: CASSAPGGYQETQYF.

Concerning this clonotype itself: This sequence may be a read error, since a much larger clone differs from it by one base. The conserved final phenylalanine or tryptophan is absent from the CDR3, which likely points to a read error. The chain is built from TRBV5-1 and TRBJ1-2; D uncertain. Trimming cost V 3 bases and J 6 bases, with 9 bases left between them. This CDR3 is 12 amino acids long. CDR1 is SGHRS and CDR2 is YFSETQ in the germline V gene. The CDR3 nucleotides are TGCGCCAGCAGCTCCAGACCAGATGGCTACACCCTC. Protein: CASSSRPDGYTL.

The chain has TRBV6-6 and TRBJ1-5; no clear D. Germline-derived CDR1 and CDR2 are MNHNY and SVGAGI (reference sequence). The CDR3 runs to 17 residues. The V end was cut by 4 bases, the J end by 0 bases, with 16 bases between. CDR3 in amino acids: CASSSRHAENSNQPQHF. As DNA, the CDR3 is TGTGCCAGCAGTTCCCGACATGCTGAGAATAGCAATCAGCCCCAGCATTTT.

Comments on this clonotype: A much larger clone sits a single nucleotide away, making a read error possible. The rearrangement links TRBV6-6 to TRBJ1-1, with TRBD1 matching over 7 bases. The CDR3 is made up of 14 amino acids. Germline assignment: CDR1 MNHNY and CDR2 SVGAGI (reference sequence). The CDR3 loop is CASSQGVSNTEALF. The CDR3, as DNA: TGTGCCAGCAGCCAGGGGGTATCGAACACTGAAGCTCTCTTT.

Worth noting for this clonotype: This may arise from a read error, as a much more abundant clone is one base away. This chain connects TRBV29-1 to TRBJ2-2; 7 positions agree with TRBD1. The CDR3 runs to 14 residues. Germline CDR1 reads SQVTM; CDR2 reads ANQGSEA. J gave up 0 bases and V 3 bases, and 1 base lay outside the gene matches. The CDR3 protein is CSVDGTANTGELFF. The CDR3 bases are TGCAGCGTTGACGGGACAGCGAACACCGGGGAGCTGTTTTTT.

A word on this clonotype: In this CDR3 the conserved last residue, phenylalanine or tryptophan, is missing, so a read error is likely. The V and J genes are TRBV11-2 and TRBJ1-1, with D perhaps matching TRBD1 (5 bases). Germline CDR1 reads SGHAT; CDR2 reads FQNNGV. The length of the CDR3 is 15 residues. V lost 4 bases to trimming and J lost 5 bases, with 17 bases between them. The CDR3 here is CASSSVEGAGTEAFI. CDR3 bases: TGTGCCAGCAGCTCGGTGGAAGGGGCGGGTACTGAAGCTTTCATT.

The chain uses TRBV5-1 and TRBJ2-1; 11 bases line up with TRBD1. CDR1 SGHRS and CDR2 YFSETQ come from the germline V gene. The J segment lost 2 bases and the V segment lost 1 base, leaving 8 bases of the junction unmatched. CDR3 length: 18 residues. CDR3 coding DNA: TGCGCCAGCAGCTTGAGTGGCTGGACAGGGGGCGCCTACAATGAGCAGTTCTTC. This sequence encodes CASSLSGWTGGAYNEQFF. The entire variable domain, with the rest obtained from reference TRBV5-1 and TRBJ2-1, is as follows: KAGVTQTPRYLIKTRGQQVTLSCSPISGHRSVSWYQQTPGQGLQFLFEYFSETQRNKGNFPGRFSGRQFSNSRSEMNVSTLELGDSALYLCASSLSGWTGGAYNEQFFGPGTRLTVL.